The clone carrying this T cell receptor (beta chain) was found a few times. The data belong to a study of blood T cells in healthy people across ages. The people who gave samples were healthy Caucasians from Russia, aged about 6 to 100. The sample, about 9.2 milliliters of peripheral blood, was drawn from each donor. Germline CDR1 SGHRS, CDR2 YFSETQ. Losses at the gene ends were 5 bases for V and 5 bases for J; bases not matched to a gene: 6. The CDR3 contains 14 residues. Primers used in a second PCR of roughly 6 to 11 cycles were a sample-barcoded 5' primer and a J-beta primer mix. Template switching added a 12-random-nucleotide identifier to every cDNA molecule. TCRdb reanalysed the 5' RACE reads using MiXCR and keeps one entry per CDR3 protein. The profile shows around 320,000 distinct CDR3 sequences, around 27% of them singletons.

This clonotype originated in a woman between 65 and 79 years old in good health. Sequences were obtained from blood. The chain carries TRBV5-1 and TRBJ1-4; 7 nucleotides align to TRBD1. In nucleotides, the CDR3 is TGCGCCAGCAGTCGTCGGGACAGCAATGAAAAACTGTTTTTT. Its translation is CASSRRDSNEKLFF.